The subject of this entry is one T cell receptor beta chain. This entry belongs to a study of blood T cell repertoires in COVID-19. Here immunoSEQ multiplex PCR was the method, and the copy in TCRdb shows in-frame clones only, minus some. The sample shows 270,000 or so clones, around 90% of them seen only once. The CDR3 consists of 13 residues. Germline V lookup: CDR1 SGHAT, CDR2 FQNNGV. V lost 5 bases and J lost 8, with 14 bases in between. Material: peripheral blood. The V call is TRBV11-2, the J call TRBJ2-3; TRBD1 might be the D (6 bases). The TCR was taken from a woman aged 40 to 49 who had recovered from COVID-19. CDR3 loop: CASSPEVGGTQYF. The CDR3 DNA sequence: TGTGCCAGCAGCCCCGAAGTAGGGGGTACGCAGTATTTT.